These 9 T cell receptor beta chains were sequenced from one sample in a study of blood T cell repertoires in COVID-19. Repertoires were generated with immunoSEQ multiplex PCR, while TCRdb's copy carries only in-frame clones and drops some. The data contain some 110,000 clones, around nine tenths of them singletons. The specimen was peripheral blood. Every receptor here comes from a man aged 40-49 years with acute or convalescent COVID-19.

The chain carries TRBV5-6 and TRBJ1-6; TRBD1 might be the D (6 bases). The ends were cut back, 4 bases at V and 7 bases at J, with 9 bases in the middle. This CDR3 has 13 residues. Germline V gives CDR1 SGHDT, CDR2 YYEEEE. The CDR3 region is CASSKDRNSPLHF. DNA for the CDR3: TGTGCCAGCAGCAAGGACAGAAATTCACCCCTCCACTTT.

This clone turned up a few times. The chain combines TRBV5-1 with TRBJ2-1, with TRBD2 matching over 10 bases. The CDR3 runs 15 residues. V lost 0 bases and J lost 9; bases outside the gene matches: 6. Germline V gene data show CDR1 as SGHRS and CDR2 as YFSETQ. CDR3 sequence reads: CASSLGQRGGTEQFF. The CDR3 coding sequence is TGCGCCAGCAGCTTGGGACAGCGGGGGGGCACTGAGCAGTTCTTC.

V gene TRBV5-4 combines with J gene TRBJ1-4, with no clear D. The CDR3 sequence is 14 residues long. Trimming stripped 4 bases from V and 5 bases from J, with 12 bases between. Germline-derived CDR1 and CDR2 are SGHNT and YYREEE (reference sequence). The CDR3 sequence: CASSLTGDNEKLFF. The DNA of the CDR3 is TGTGCCAGCAGCCTGACGGGAGACAATGAAAAACTGTTTTTT.

This chain uses TRBV15 with TRBJ1-2; 7 bases match TRBD1. Losses at the gene ends were 4 bases for V and 4 bases for J; bases not matched to a gene: 12. Germline V gene lookup returns CDR1 LNHNV and CDR2 YYDKDF (reference sequence). CDR3 length: 16 residues. CDR3 DNA: TGTGCCACCAGCAAGACAATGGGACAGTTGGGCTATGGCTACACCTTC. Its protein product is CATSKTMGQLGYGYTF. Filled out from reference TRBV15 and TRBJ1-2, the complete variable domain reads DAMVIQNPRYQVTQFGKPVTLSCSQTLNHNVMYWYQQKSSQAPKLLFHYYDKDFNNEADTPDNFQSRRPNTSFCFLDIRSPGLGDTAMYLCATSKTMGQLGYGYTFGSGTRLTVV.

V and J are TRBV6-2 or TRBV6-3 and TRBJ1-1, with unresolved D. CDR1 and CDR2 from the germline V gene are MNHEY and SVGEGT. The germline V and J ends were trimmed by 5 bases and 4 bases, with 5 bases remaining between them. The CDR3 consists of 11 residues. The CDR3 nucleotides read TGTGCCAGCAGTAGCGGCACTGAAGCTTTCTTT. Translated, it gives CASSSGTEAFF.

This clone was observed once. The rearrangement joins TRBV18 to TRBJ1-6; 7 nucleotides agree with TRBD1. Per the germline V gene, CDR1 is KGHSH and CDR2 is LQKENI. Unmatched junction bases numbered 4, after V lost 6 bases and J lost 5 bases. The CDR3 is made up of 14 amino acids. The CDR3 coding sequence is TGTGCCAGCTCCCCTGGGACAGATAATTCACCCCTCCACTTT. This sequence encodes CASSPGTDNSPLHF.

The V gene is TRBV12-3 or TRBV12-4, the J gene TRBJ1-1, with a weak D call TRBD1 (6 bases). The CDR3 spans 13 residues. Trimming removed 7 bases from V and 2 bases from J, with 11 bases in between. CDR3: CASTPTGNTEAFF. The DNA for the CDR3 is TGTGCCAGCACCCCGACAGGAAACACTGAAGCTTTCTTT.

The chain is built from TRBV7-9 and TRBJ2-5; 10 bases are a match to TRBD1. Trimming removed 5 bases from V and 7 bases from J; junction bases left unmatched: 4. This CDR3 is 13 amino acids long. Germline V gene lookup returns CDR1 SEHNR and CDR2 FQNEAQ (reference sequence). The CDR3 region has the DNA TGTGCCAGCAGCCTCCGGGACAGGGGGACCCAGTACTTC. Residues: CASSLRDRGTQYF.

This clone was recorded a few times. In nucleotides, the CDR3 is TGTGCCTGGAGTGACCTGACAAGTGACGGCACTGAAGCTTTCTTT. Its translation is CAWSDLTSDGTEAFF. The genes are TRBV30 and TRBJ1-1, with D hard to call. V was cut by 1 base and J by 4 bases, with 16 bases left in between. Germline V gene lookup returns CDR1 GTSNPN and CDR2 SVGIG (reference sequence). The CDR3 is 15 amino acids.